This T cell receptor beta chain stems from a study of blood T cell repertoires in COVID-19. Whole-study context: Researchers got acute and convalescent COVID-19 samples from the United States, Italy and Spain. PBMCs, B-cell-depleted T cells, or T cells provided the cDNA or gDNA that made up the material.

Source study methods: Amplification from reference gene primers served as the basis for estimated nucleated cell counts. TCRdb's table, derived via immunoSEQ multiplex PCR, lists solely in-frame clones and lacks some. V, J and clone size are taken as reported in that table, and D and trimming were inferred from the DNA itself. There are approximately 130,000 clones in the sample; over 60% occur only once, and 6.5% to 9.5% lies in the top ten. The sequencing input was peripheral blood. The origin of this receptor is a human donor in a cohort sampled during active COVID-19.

DNA for the CDR3: TGCGCCAGCAGCTTGGACAGGGGCACTGAAGCTTTCTTT. Protein product: CASSLDRGTEAFF. This chain connects TRBV5-1 to TRBJ1-1, with 7 bases matching TRBD1. Germline trimming cut 0 bases from V and 4 bases from J; bases unmatched to any gene: 0. Looked up from germline, CDR1 is SGHRS and CDR2 is YFSETQ. This CDR3 has 13 residues.